This T cell receptor beta chain was sequenced during a study of blood T cell repertoires in COVID-19. Across the whole study: PBMCs, B-cell-depleted T cells, or T cells provided the cDNA or gDNA that made up the material.

V lost 3 bases, J lost 3 bases, and 9 bases lay in between. The CDR3 spans 13 residues. The V gene's germline CDR1 is SGHTA and CDR2 FQGNSA. Some clones are missing from TCRdb's copy, which holds only in-frame ones; the method was immunoSEQ multiplex PCR. The table lists about 54,000 clones, about nine tenths of them singletons, with about 8.6% in the top ten. Input material: peripheral blood. The rearrangement joins TRBV7-2 to TRBJ2-7; D remains unclear. The receptor was derived from a woman between 35 and 50 years old with active COVID-19. This chain's CDR3 is CASSLSTGYEQYF. In DNA form, the CDR3 reads TGTGCCAGCAGCTTGTCAACCGGCTACGAGCAGTACTTC.